Detailed here is one TCR beta chain. The sample comes from a study of blood T cell repertoires in COVID-19. Across the whole study: Both acute and convalescent COVID-19 samples were obtained from the United States, Italy and Spain. The cDNA or gDNA used as material had been derived from T cells, B-cell-depleted T cells, or PBMCs.

Authors' methods: Estimated nucleated cell counts came from reference gene primer amplification. Generated by immunoSEQ multiplex PCR, the TCRdb table keeps only in-frame clones and is missing some. Clone size and V and J calls were adopted from that table, with D and trimming inferred from the DNA. Here the sample spans about 58,000 clones, approximately 90% being singletons. This sequence originates from a woman aged 55-69 years with active COVID-19. Sequenced material: peripheral blood.

CDR3 sequence: CAWSVITDTQYF. The CDR3 DNA sequence: TGTGCCTGGAGTGTCATCACAGATACGCAGTATTTT. V and J are TRBV30 and TRBJ2-3, with D unclear. CDR3 length equals 12 residues. The V gene's germline CDR1 is GTSNPN and CDR2 SVGIG (reference sequence). The V end was cut by 0 bases, the J end by 2 bases, with 3 bases between.